This TCR beta chain was sequenced for a study of tumor-infiltrating lymphocytes in primary liver carcinoma. Study-level background: Patients underwent resection of primary liver carcinoma.

Losses at the gene ends were 6 bases for V and 5 bases for J; bases not matched to a gene: 5. The CDR3 spans 13 residues. With regard to this clonotype: This sequence may be a read error, since a much larger clone differs from it by one base. No conserved phenylalanine or tryptophan is present at the end of the CDR3, so a read error is the likely explanation.

A primer in the constant region served to generate TCR beta cDNA from 450 to 650 ng of total RNA. Three nested multiplex PCR rounds, a slightly modified ARM-PCR method, built the TCR beta libraries. Forward primers for TRBV1-TRBV30 and a C-beta reverse primer served the first two PCR rounds, at around 11 cycles each. TCRdb analysed the multiplex PCR reads with MiXCR anew, one entry per CDR3 protein. The sample lists about 320,000 distinct CDR3 sequences, more than 55% seen once, with around 9.5% in the top ten. Extraction also yielded germline DNA, while blood RNA was obtained from unsorted whole blood.

Source material: peripheral blood. The clonotype originates from a man aged 40-49 years with primary liver carcinoma and hepatitis B virus infection. The chain is built from TRBV12-3 or TRBV12-4 and TRBJ2-3, with 7 positions matching TRBD2. CDR3 in DNA: TGTGCCAGCAGGCTAGCGGCGAGAGATACGCAGTATATT. It specifies CASRLAARDTQYI.